The 18 T cell receptor beta chains below all came from one sample that was sequenced in a study of identical twins. Via MiXCR, TCRdb re-called the 5' RACE reads, giving one row per CDR3 protein. This sample has hundreds of thousands of distinct CDR3 sequences, with 5.5% to 6.5% found just once. Source material: naive T cells sorted from blood. These receptors all stem from a young man in good health.

The V call is TRBV11-3, the J call TRBJ2-1; D possibly uses TRBD1 or TRBD2 (5 bases each). Germline CDR1 and CDR2: SGHNT and YENEEA. This CDR3 has 14 residues. Trimming shortened V by 1 base and J by 5 bases, and 9 bases separated the two germline ends. The CDR3 DNA is TGTGCCAGCAGCTTAGGACCGGGGCACAATGAGCAGTTCTTC. Amino acid sequence: CASSLGPGHNEQFF.

This clonotype was picked up a small number of times. This sequence joins TRBV7-3 and TRBJ2-1, with 8 bases that match TRBD2. Losses at the gene ends were 3 bases for V and 6 bases for J; bases not matched to a gene: 10. In germline, CDR1 is SGHTA, CDR2 FQGTGA. The length of the CDR3 is 16 residues. The CDR3 region is CASSFGDGGVPNEQFF. CDR3 in DNA: TGTGCCAGCAGCTTTGGGGACGGGGGGGTCCCCAATGAGCAGTTCTTC.

This clonotype was observed many times. The chain combines TRBV12-3 or TRBV12-4 with TRBJ2-3, with D possibly being TRBD1 (5 bases). V lost 2 bases to trimming and J lost 3 bases, with 9 bases between them. The CDR3 runs 14 residues. CDR3 DNA: TGTGCCAGCAGTTTATTTCAGGGTACAGATACGCAGTATTTT. This translates into CASSLFQGTDTQYF.

This clonotype was counted a few times. The chain uses TRBV6-5 and TRBJ2-5; 8 nucleotides agree with TRBD1. V lost 2 bases and J lost 5; bases outside the gene matches: 10. The CDR3 is made up of 16 amino acids. CDR1 is MNHEY, CDR2 SVGAGI, per germline. CDR3 protein: CASSYRGQGAWETQYF. In DNA form, the CDR3 reads TGTGCCAGCAGTTACCGAGGCCAGGGGGCTTGGGAGACCCAGTACTTC.

This clonotype was detected many times. The gene calls are TRBV6-2 or TRBV6-3 and TRBJ2-3; the D is unclear. Germline CDR1 is MNHEY and CDR2 is SVGEGT. This CDR3 spans 14 amino acids. Trimming stripped 8 bases from V and 4 bases from J, with 16 bases between. CDR3 sequence (DNA): TGTGCCAGCGAAGATACAGCGCCACCAGATACGCAGTATTTT. Translated, it gives CASEDTAPPDTQYF.

This clonotype was observed many times. The chain recombines TRBV29-1 with TRBJ2-3, with 13 bases lining up with TRBD2. CDR1 and CDR2 from the germline V gene are SQVTM and ANQGSEA. The V gene end was trimmed by 6 bases and the J gene end by 3 bases; junction bases not matched to a gene: 3. This CDR3 spans 14 amino acids. The CDR3: CSVMTSGRTDTQYF. The DNA of the CDR3 is TGCAGCGTGATGACTAGCGGGAGGACAGATACGCAGTATTTT.

This clonotype showed up just a few times. The chain carries TRBV19 and TRBJ2-1, with D unclear. Trimming removed 8 bases at V and 2 bases at J, with 10 bases between. Germline CDR1 and CDR2: LNHDA and SQIVND (reference sequence). This CDR3 has 13 residues. CDR3 amino acids: CASARDAYNEQFF. CDR3 in DNA: TGTGCCAGTGCTAGGGATGCCTACAATGAGCAGTTCTTC.

This clonotype was detected many times. The CDR3 here is CASSFGQGAANEQFF. The CDR3 region has the DNA TGTGCCAGCAGTTTCGGACAGGGGGCGGCGAATGAGCAGTTCTTC. V gene TRBV27 combines with J gene TRBJ2-1, with TRBD1 matching over 11 bases. This CDR3 region has 15 residues. V shed 3 bases and J 7 bases; nucleotides not matched to a gene: 5. Germline V gives CDR1 MNHEY, CDR2 SMNVEV (reference sequence).

The table lists this clonotype with many counts. The rearrangement links TRBV7-6 to TRBJ2-7; no clear D gene. Germline CDR1 and CDR2: SGHVS and FNYEAQ. Trimming took 4 bases from V and 6 from J, leaving 10 bases between them. The CDR3 has 12 amino acids. CDR3 loop: CASSSYISEQYV. The CDR3 nucleotides are TGTGCCAGCAGCTCCTACATCAGCGAGCAGTACGTC.

This clonotype was seen many times. The rearrangement uses TRBV5-8 and TRBJ1-1; perhaps TRBD1 as D (5 bases). This CDR3 has 15 residues. The V gene lost 0 bases and the J gene lost 1 base, with 10 bases spanning the gap. Germline CDR1 and CDR2: SGHTS and YDEGEE. CDR3 protein: CASSLGTYRNTEAFF. CDR3 sequence (DNA): TGTGCCAGCAGCTTGGGGACATATCGGAACACTGAAGCTTTCTTT.

This clonotype was counted between two and nine times. The V call is TRBV15, the J call TRBJ1-5, with 8 bases matching TRBD1. Germline V gene data show CDR1 as LNHNV and CDR2 as YYDKDF (reference sequence). The V gene end was trimmed by 0 bases and the J gene end by 7 bases; junction bases not matched to a gene: 11. This CDR3 has 17 residues. The CDR3 loop is CATSRDSRTGFFQPQHF. The DNA for the CDR3 is TGTGCCACCAGCAGAGATTCGAGGACAGGGTTTTTCCAGCCCCAGCATTTT. Full variable domain (missing parts from reference TRBV15 and TRBJ1-5): DAMVIQNPRYQVTQFGKPVTLSCSQTLNHNVMYWYQQKSSQAPKLLFHYYDKDFNNEADTPDNFQSRRPNTSFCFLDIRSPGLGDTAMYLCATSRDSRTGFFQPQHFGDGTRLSIL.

There are a few counts of this clonotype. The chain is built from TRBV3-1 and TRBJ2-5; no clear D. CDR1 and CDR2 (germline): LGHDT, YNNKEL (reference sequence). The CDR3 has 13 residues. V lost 4 bases and J 2 bases, leaving 8 bases between the germline ends. Here the CDR3 reads CASSPKQQETQYF. Written as DNA, the CDR3 is TGTGCCAGCAGCCCCAAGCAGCAAGAGACCCAGTACTTC.

This clonotype came up a few times. DNA of the CDR3: TGTGCCAGCAGTGAAGGCATCTCTGGGGCCAACGTCCTGACTTTC. This codes for CASSEGISGANVLTF. This sequence joins TRBV2 and TRBJ2-6; D is ambiguous. V was shortened by 1 base and J by 0 bases, with 4 bases between the two germline ends. Germline V gene lookup returns CDR1 SNHLY and CDR2 FYNNEI. There are 15 residues in the CDR3.

In this sample, this clonotype turned up many times. The V gene is TRBV29-1, the J gene TRBJ2-6; 14 positions match TRBD2. Germline V gene data show CDR1 as SQVTM and CDR2 as ANQGSEA. The CDR3 length is 20 residues. Trimming took 3 bases from V and 1 from J; bases not matched to a gene: 11. The CDR3 region is CSVETSGRAGFLSGANVLTF. In DNA, the CDR3 is TGCAGCGTTGAGACTAGCGGGAGGGCCGGTTTTCTTTCTGGGGCCAACGTCCTGACTTTC.

V and J are TRBV20-1 and TRBJ2-7; a possible D gene is TRBD1 (5 bases). Germline values: CDR1 DFQATT, CDR2 SNEGSKA (reference sequence). The CDR3 consists of 14 residues. Trimming stripped 0 bases from V and 2 bases from J, with 11 bases between. CDR3 nucleotides: TGCAGTGCTAGAGATGGGGCAGGTACCTACGAGCAGTACTTC. It specifies CSARDGAGTYEQYF.

This clonotype has ten or more counts. The chain has TRBV12-3 or TRBV12-4 and TRBJ2-7; unclear D gene. V lost 4 bases, J lost 0 bases, and 10 bases lay in between. The CDR3 runs 14 residues. In nucleotides, the CDR3 is TGTGCCAGCAGTTCCATGTGGGGCTCCTACGAGCAGTACTTC. Encoded protein: CASSSMWGSYEQYF.

The V and J genes are TRBV5-1 and TRBJ2-5, with D hard to call. In germline, CDR1 is SGHRS, CDR2 YFSETQ. The CDR3 is 11 amino acids. The V end lost 3 bases, the J end lost 6 bases, and 6 bases lay between the germline ends. In DNA, the CDR3 is TGCGCCAGCAGCTCCGACCAGACCCAGTACTTC. It specifies CASSSDQTQYF.

This clonotype was detected many times. This chain uses TRBV4-1 with TRBJ2-7; D is possibly TRBD2 (5 bases). Trimming took off 0 bases at V and 1 base at J, with 19 bases between the two ends. There are 18 residues in the CDR3. Germline V CDR1 and CDR2: MGHRA, YSYEKL. The CDR3 DNA sequence: TGCGCCAGCAGCCAAGATTGGCCTAGCCTACGTGTGTCCTACGAGCAGTACGTC. It translates to CASSQDWPSLRVSYEQYV.